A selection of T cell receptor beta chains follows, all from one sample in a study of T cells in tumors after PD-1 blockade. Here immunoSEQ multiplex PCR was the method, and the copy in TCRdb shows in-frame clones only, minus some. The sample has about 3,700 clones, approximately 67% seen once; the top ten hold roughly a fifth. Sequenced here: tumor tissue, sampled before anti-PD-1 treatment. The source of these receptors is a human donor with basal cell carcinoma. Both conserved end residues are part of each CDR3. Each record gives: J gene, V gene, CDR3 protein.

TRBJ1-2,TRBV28,CASSAFRTGGSYGYTF
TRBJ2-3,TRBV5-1,CASSSAGTQPGTDTQYF
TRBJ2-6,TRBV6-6,CASSPGVGANVLTF
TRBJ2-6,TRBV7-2,CASSLGVERSGANVLTF
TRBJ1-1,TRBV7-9,CASSFPPGQGSPEAFF
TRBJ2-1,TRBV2,CPRCYGGAGVGSSYNEQFF
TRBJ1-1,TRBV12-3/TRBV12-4,CASSLGESRKAFF
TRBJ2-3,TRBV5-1,CASSLVVAGGPSTDTQYF
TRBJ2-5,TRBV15,CATSRERGAVETQYF
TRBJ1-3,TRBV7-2,CASSITGGASGNTIYF
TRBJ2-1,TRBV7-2,CASSLVLEVPYNEQFF
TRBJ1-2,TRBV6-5,CASSYSDRGGYTF
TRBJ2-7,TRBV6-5,CASIGDSPHEQYF
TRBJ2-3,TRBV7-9,CASSLAQHRQYF
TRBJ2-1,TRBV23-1,CASSLPPNEQFF
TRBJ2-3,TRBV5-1,CASSRVAGSTDTQYF
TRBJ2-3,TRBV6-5,CASSPGQARGDTQYF
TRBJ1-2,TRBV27,CASSFRQGIGYTF
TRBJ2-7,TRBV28,CASSFWRPGTKGEQYF
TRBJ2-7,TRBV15,CATSRGSTPYEQYF
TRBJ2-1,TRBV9,CASSDRTSRARNEQFF
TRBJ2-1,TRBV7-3,CASSLTVGYNEQFF
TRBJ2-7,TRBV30,CAWSGDRGMYEQYF
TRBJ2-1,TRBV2,CASSEGWAREGSSYNEQFF
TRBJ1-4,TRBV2,CASSGQGRGATNEKLFF
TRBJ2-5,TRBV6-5,CASSRRQETQYF
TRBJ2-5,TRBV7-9,CASSKAYRTGQHQETQYF
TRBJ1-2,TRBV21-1,CASSQPGRYGYTF
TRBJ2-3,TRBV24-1,CATSLAGAADTQYF
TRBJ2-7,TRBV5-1,CASSVELASYEQYF
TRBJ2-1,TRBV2,CARSDGGAGAGSSYNEQFF